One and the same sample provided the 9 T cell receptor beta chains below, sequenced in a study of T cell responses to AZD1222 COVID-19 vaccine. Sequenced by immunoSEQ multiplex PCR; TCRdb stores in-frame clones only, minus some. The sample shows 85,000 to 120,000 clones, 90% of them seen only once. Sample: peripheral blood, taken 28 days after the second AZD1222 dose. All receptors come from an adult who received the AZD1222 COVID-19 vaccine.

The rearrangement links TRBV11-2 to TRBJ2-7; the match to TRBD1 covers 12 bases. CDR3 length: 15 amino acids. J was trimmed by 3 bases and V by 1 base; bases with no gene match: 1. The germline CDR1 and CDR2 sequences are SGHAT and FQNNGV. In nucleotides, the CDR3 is TGTGCCAGCAGCTTAGGGGACAGGGGGCACTACGAGCAGTACTTC. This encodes CASSLGDRGHYEQYF.

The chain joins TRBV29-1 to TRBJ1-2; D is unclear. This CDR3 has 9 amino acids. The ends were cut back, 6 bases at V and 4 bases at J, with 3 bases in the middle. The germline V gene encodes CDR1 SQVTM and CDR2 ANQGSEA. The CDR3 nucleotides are TGCAGCGTGGCCTATGGCTACACCTTC. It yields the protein CSVAYGYTF.

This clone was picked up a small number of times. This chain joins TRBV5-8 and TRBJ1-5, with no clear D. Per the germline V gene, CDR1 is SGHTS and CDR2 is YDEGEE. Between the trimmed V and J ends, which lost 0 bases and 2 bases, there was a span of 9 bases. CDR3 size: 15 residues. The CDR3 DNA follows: TGTGCCAGCAGCTTGGAGCGGTTGGGCAATCAGCCCCAGCATTTT. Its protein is CASSLERLGNQPQHF.

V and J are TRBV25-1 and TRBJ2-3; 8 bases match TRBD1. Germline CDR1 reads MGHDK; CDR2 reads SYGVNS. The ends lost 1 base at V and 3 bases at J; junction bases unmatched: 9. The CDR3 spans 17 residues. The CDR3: CASSESATGVGTDTQYF. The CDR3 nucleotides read TGTGCCAGCAGTGAATCAGCGACAGGGGTCGGGACAGATACGCAGTATTTT.

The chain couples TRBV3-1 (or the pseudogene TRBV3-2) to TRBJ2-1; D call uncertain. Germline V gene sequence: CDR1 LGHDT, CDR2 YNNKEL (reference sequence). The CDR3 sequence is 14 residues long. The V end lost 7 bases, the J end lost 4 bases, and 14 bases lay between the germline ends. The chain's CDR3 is CASTTVLLYNEQFF. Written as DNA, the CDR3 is TGTGCCAGCACGACCGTTTTACTTTACAATGAGCAGTTCTTC.

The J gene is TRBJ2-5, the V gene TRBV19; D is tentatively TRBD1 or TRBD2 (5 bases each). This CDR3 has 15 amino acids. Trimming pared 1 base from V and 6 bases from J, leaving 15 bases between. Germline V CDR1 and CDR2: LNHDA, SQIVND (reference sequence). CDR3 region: CASSIGGPMGQTQYF. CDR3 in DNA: TGTGCCAGTAGTATAGGGGGACCGATGGGGCAGACCCAGTACTTC. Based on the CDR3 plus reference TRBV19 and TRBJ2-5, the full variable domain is DGGITQSPKYLFRKEGQNVTLSCEQNLNHDAMYWYRQDPGQGLRLIYYSQIVNDFQKGDIAEGYSVSREKKESFPLTVTSAQKNPTAFYLCASSIGGPMGQTQYFGPGTRLLVL.

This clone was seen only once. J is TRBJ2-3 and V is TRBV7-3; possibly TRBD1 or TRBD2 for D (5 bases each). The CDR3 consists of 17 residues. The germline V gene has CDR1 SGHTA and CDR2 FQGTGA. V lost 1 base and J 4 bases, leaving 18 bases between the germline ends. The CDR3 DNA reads TGTGCCAGCAGCTTAAGGACTGTCGGCAGGGTGGCAGATACGCAGTATTTT. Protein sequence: CASSLRTVGRVADTQYF.

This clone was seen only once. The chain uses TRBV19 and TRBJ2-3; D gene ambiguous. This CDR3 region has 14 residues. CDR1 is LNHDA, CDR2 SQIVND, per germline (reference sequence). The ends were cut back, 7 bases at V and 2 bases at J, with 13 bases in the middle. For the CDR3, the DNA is TGTGCCAGTACCATCGGCGGCCTCACAGATACGCAGTATTTT. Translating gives CASTIGGLTDTQYF.

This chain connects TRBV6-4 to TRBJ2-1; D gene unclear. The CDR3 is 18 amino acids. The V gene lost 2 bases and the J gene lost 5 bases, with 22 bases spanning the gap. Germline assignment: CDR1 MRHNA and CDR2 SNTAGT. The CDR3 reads CASSDMATDAPPHNEQFF. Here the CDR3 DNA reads TGTGCCAGCAGTGACATGGCAACAGACGCACCCCCCCACAATGAGCAGTTCTTC.